This is a list of T cell receptor beta chains from one sample in a study of blood T cell repertoires in COVID-19. Sequencing used immunoSEQ multiplex PCR; TCRdb keeps in-frame clones, though not all of them. This table has 200,000 to 250,000 clones, roughly four fifths appearing once. Sequenced input: peripheral blood. All receptors come from a woman aged 80 or over with acute or convalescent COVID-19. The CDR3 runs from the conserved cysteine through the conserved F or W. Fields, in order: J gene, clone size, V gene, D gene, CDR3 protein, CDR3 DNA. The D gene is left open where the match is weak. Only part of the rows carry a size: once, few, many, or a class if the clone is expanded.

TRBJ2-5 NA TRBV4-2 TRBD2 CASSQGTSGGGYQETQYF TGTGCCAGCAGCCAAGGGACTAGCGGAGGAGGGTACCAAGAGACCCAGTACTTC
TRBJ1-5 NA TRBV28 TRBD1 CASSWTGDSNQPQHF TGTGCCAGCAGCTGGACAGGAGATAGCAATCAGCCCCAGCATTTT
TRBJ2-3 NA TRBV5-6 TRBD2 CASSFRLAGTDTQYF TGTGCCAGCAGCTTTCGACTAGCGGGCACAGATACGCAGTATTTT
TRBJ2-7 NA TRBV7-9 NA CASSLGAYEQYF TGTGCCAGCAGCTTAGGAGCCTACGAGCAGTACTTC
TRBJ2-6 NA TRBV5-6 TRBD2 CASSDGTSGFSGANVLTF TGTGCCAGCAGCGACGGGACTAGCGGGTTTTCTGGGGCCAACGTCCTGACTTTC
TRBJ1-5 NA TRBV6-5 TRBD1 CASSTGDRVGQPQHF TGTGCCAGCAGTACGGGCGACAGGGTCGGCCAGCCCCAGCATTTT
TRBJ1-1 NA TRBV6-5 TRBD1 CASSRDRGNTEAFF TGTGCCAGCAGTAGGGACAGGGGGAACACTGAAGCTTTCTTT
TRBJ2-5 NA TRBV9 NA CASSETGSSELETQYF TGTGCCAGCAGCGAAACCGGGAGTAGCGAATTAGAGACCCAGTACTTC
TRBJ2-7 NA TRBV11-2 TRBD2 CASSLGGGAYEQYF TGTGCCAGCAGCTTAGGCGGGGGGGCCTACGAGCAGTACTTC
TRBJ2-3 few TRBV5-4 NA CASSPKTATDTQYF TGTGCCAGCAGCCCGAAGACAGCTACAGATACGCAGTATTTT
TRBJ1-2 NA TRBV21-1 NA CASSNAGIAPLNYGYTF TGTGCCAGCAGCAACGCCGGGATAGCACCTTTAAACTATGGCTACACCTTC
TRBJ1-3 NA TRBV11-2 NA CASSLERSGNTIYF TGTGCCAGCAGCCTGGAGCGTTCTGGAAACACCATATATTTT
TRBJ1-1 few TRBV3-1/TRBV3-2 TRBD1 CASSQDYWTGEAFF TGTGCCAGCAGCCAAGATTATTGGACAGGGGAAGCTTTCTTT
TRBJ2-6 NA TRBV19 TRBD1 CASSDRGASGANVLTF TGTGCCAGTAGTGACAGGGGTGCTTCTGGGGCCAACGTCCTGACTTTC
TRBJ1-1 NA TRBV19 TRBD1 CASRRDSRTEAFF TGTGCCAGTAGGAGGGACAGCCGAACTGAAGCTTTCTTT
TRBJ2-5 NA TRBV19 TRBD1 CASSTRTGTSETQYF TGTGCCAGTAGTACCCGGACAGGGACCAGCGAGACCCAGTACTTC
TRBJ1-6 NA TRBV7-2 NA CASSLAGRGSPLHF TGTGCCAGCAGCTTAGCTGGCAGGGGTTCACCCCTCCACTTT
TRBJ2-7 NA TRBV28 TRBD1 CASSLPGGAYEQYF TGTGCCAGCAGTCTCCCAGGGGGCGCGTACGAGCAGTACTTC
TRBJ2-5 NA TRBV7-2 NA CASSPRGETQYF TGTGCCAGCAGCCCCAGGGGAGAGACCCAGTACTTC
TRBJ2-7 once TRBV5-1 NA CASSVGHDYEQYF TGCGCCAGCAGCGTGGGACATGACTACGAGCAGTACTTC
TRBJ1-5 NA TRBV13 NA CASSLGTGAGNQPQHF TGTGCCAGCAGCTTAGGCACTGGAGCGGGCAATCAGCCCCAGCATTTT
TRBJ2-1 NA TRBV9 NA CASSADLTYNEQFF TGTGCCAGCAGCGCCGACTTAACCTACAATGAGCAGTTCTTC
TRBJ2-7 NA TRBV6-5 TRBD2 CASPGFAGETYEQYF TGTGCCAGCCCCGGCTTTGCGGGGGAGACGTACGAGCAGTACTTC
TRBJ2-7 NA TRBV5-1 NA CASSKEREQYF TGCGCCAGCAGTAAGGAGAGGGAGCAGTACTTC
TRBJ1-5 NA TRBV2 TRBD1 CASSADRASNQPQHF TGTGCCAGTTCCGCCGACAGGGCTAGCAATCAGCCCCAGCATTTT
TRBJ2-5 once TRBV4-1 NA CASSQRVARGETQYF TGCGCCAGCAGCCAACGGGTAGCCAGAGGAGAGACCCAGTACTTC
TRBJ1-2 NA TRBV19 NA CASSQETMSGGYGYTF TGTGCCAGTAGCCAGGAGACGATGTCCGGAGGGTATGGCTACACCTTC
TRBJ2-1 NA TRBV6-5 NA CASSYRGSYNEQFF TGTGCCAGCAGTTACAGGGGCTCCTACAATGAGCAGTTCTTC
TRBJ2-3 NA TRBV5-1 TRBD2 CASSLVPLAAGGVTDTQYF TGCGCCAGCAGCTTGGTTCCACTAGCGGCCGGAGGTGTAACAGATACGCAGTATTTT
TRBJ2-5 once TRBV5-8 NA CAITGKRQETQYF TGTGCCATTACAGGGAAGCGTCAAGAGACCCAGTACTTC
TRBJ2-5 NA TRBV2 TRBD2 CASRPELAGGHETQYF TGTGCCAGCAGGCCGGAACTAGCGGGGGGGCATGAGACCCAGTACTTC
TRBJ1-4 NA TRBV19 NA CASSIQGVSTNEKLFF TGTGCCAGTAGTATCCAGGGTGTATCAACTAATGAAAAACTGTTTTTT
TRBJ1-1 NA TRBV19 TRBD1 CASRKQGPNTEAFF TGTGCCAGTAGAAAACAGGGGCCGAACACTGAAGCTTTCTTT
TRBJ1-6 NA TRBV6-5 TRBD1 CASSWTGGNSPLHF TGTGCCAGCAGTTGGACAGGGGGGAATTCACCCCTCCACTTT
TRBJ1-6 once TRBV5-8 NA CASSSAAEALHF TGTGCCAGCAGCTCCGCCGCTGAGGCCCTCCACTTT
TRBJ1-2 NA TRBV4-1 NA CASSQITGRQGYTF TGCGCCAGCAGCCAAATAACAGGGCGACAGGGCTACACCTTC
TRBJ2-1 NA TRBV28 TRBD2 CASSLPRTSGIPNEQFF TGTGCCAGCAGTTTACCTCGGACTAGCGGTATTCCCAATGAGCAGTTCTTC
TRBJ2-1 NA TRBV28 NA CASSRTGLYNEQFF TGTGCCAGCAGCCGGACAGGACTATACAATGAGCAGTTCTTC
TRBJ1-4 NA TRBV5-4 TRBD1 CASSPGRTGQNEKLFF TGTGCCAGCAGCCCAGGACGGACAGGGCAAAATGAAAAACTGTTTTTT
TRBJ1-2 NA TRBV25-1 NA CASSEAGRLDYGYTF TGTGCCAGCAGTGAGGCAGGGAGGCTTGACTATGGCTACACCTTC
TRBJ1-6 few TRBV19 TRBD1 CASSPRQGFESYNSPLHF TGTGCCAGTAGTCCGCGACAGGGGTTTGAGTCCTATAATTCACCCCTCCACTTT
TRBJ1-1 NA TRBV19 TRBD1 CASSIRQGANTEAFF TGTGCCAGTAGTATCAGACAGGGGGCCAACACTGAAGCTTTCTTT
TRBJ1-6 NA TRBV5-6 NA CASSLARVDNSPLHF TGTGCCAGCAGCTTGGCCAGGGTGGATAATTCACCCCTCCACTTT
TRBJ1-2 NA TRBV2 NA CASNQQGLYGYTF TGTGCCAGCAACCAACAGGGTCTCTATGGCTACACCTTC
TRBJ2-1 NA TRBV27 TRBD2 CASSSGLAGEQFF TGTGCCAGCAGTTCGGGACTAGCCGGTGAGCAGTTCTTC
TRBJ1-2 NA TRBV28 TRBD1 CASGTKPTGAYGYTF TGTGCCAGCGGGACCAAACCGACAGGGGCGTATGGCTACACCTTC
TRBJ1-2 NA TRBV7-9 NA CASSLRGSNYGYTF TGTGCCAGCAGCCTAAGGGGGTCCAACTATGGCTACACCTTC
TRBJ2-7 NA TRBV18 TRBD1 CASSPVDRVAYEQYF TGTGCCAGCTCACCAGTAGACAGGGTCGCTTACGAGCAGTACTTC
TRBJ1-1 NA TRBV18 NA CASSPLRAGKLADTEAFF TGTGCCAGCTCACCACTACGAGCGGGGAAACTTGCGGACACTGAAGCTTTCTTT
TRBJ1-2 NA TRBV2 NA CASQSVGSDRHGYTF TGTGCCAGCCAGTCGGTGGGCTCCGACAGACATGGCTACACCTTC
TRBJ2-7 NA TRBV6-1 TRBD2 CASSEVPSGSHYEQYF TGTGCCAGCAGTGAAGTGCCTAGCGGGAGTCACTACGAGCAGTACTTC
TRBJ2-1 NA TRBV7-3 TRBD2 CASSPTGTSGYNEQFF TGTGCCAGCAGCCCCACCGGGACTAGCGGATACAATGAGCAGTTCTTC